Below, 19 T cell receptor beta chains from the same sample are listed, as sequenced in a study of CXCR3-negative and CXCR3-positive naive CD8 T cells. General observations from the study: In CXCR3-positive naive cells, the TRB CDR3s were more hydrophobic than in CXCR3-negative naive cells.

No antigens are known for them. The TRB cDNA libraries were prepared by 5' RACE with UMI labels. TCRdb reprocessed the 5' RACE reads, with one entry per CDR3 protein and no DNA. This sample's table reports about 51,000 distinct CDR3 sequences. Material for sequencing was naive CXCR3+ CD8+ T cells from blood. Sample subset: CD45RO-CCR7+CD27+CD95- naive CD8+ T cells expressing CXCR3 (TNR3+). Every receptor here comes from a human donor in good health. Some clones in this sample may be carry-over from other donors' samples.

The gene calls are TRBV7-8 and TRBJ2-1; TCRdb gives TRBD2 as the D gene, but with no DNA this cannot be confirmed. This CDR3 comprises 16 residues. CDR1 and CDR2 from the germline V gene are SGHVS and FQNEAQ. The CDR3 loop is CASSWRGRGASDEQFF.

The genes are TRBV7-2 and TRBJ2-7. Germline CDR1 SGHTA, CDR2 FQGNSA. The length of the CDR3 is 13 residues. The CDR3 reads CASSLGLVYEQYF.

The chain recombines TRBV9 with TRBJ1-5. Looked up from germline, CDR1 is SGDLS and CDR2 is YYNGEE. CDR3 length: 14 residues. This CDR3 is CASSVGRENQPQHF.

The V call is TRBV29-1, the J call TRBJ1-2. The germline CDR1 and CDR2 sequences are SQVTM and ANQGSEA. The CDR3 length is 13 residues. CDR3 residues: CSVEEATLYGYTF.

The chain combines TRBV6-1 with TRBJ2-5; absent DNA, TCRdb's TRBD2 call cannot be checked. This CDR3 is 17 amino acids long. CDR1 is MNHNS, CDR2 SASEGT, per germline. This CDR3 is CASSEDLAGGPGETQYF.

The CDR3 is CASRAYRPGSFGNTIYF. J is TRBJ1-3 and V is TRBV2; TCRdb calls TRBD1, which cannot be checked without DNA. CDR3 size: 17 residues. CDR1 is SNHLY and CDR2 is FYNNEI in the germline V gene.

This chain links TRBV4-3 with TRBJ2-7; TCRdb gives TRBD1 as the D gene, but with no DNA this cannot be confirmed. CDR1 is LGHNA, CDR2 YSLEER, per germline. The CDR3 extends over 17 amino acids. This chain's CDR3 is CASSQVSSGPVLSGQYF.

The J gene is TRBJ2-7, the V gene TRBV10-3; TCRdb picks TRBD2, but there is no DNA to check that call. This CDR3 is 13 amino acids long. CDR1 is ENHRY and CDR2 is SYGVKD in the germline V gene. CDR3: CAIRGGSTYEQYF.

V and J are TRBV5-5 and TRBJ2-3; no DNA is available, so the TRBD1 call from TCRdb remains unchecked. Germline V gene lookup returns CDR1 SGHKS and CDR2 YYEKEE (reference sequence). The CDR3 runs 12 residues. CDR3 amino acids: CASSQGADTQYF.

The CDR3 sequence is CASSEPGRRTDTQYF. The chain is built from TRBV25-1 and TRBJ2-3; TCRdb reports TRBD1, a call that lacks DNA to check it against. The germline gives CDR1 MGHDK, CDR2 SYGVNS. The length of the CDR3 is 15 residues.

The V gene is TRBV20-1, the J gene TRBJ2-1; TCRdb lists TRBD1, though no DNA is available to test this call. CDR1 DFQATT and CDR2 SNEGSKA come from the germline V gene (reference sequence). The CDR3 extends over 14 amino acids. This chain's CDR3 is CSARELTGEGEQFF.

This CDR3 reads CSVEVGGAVAFF. The chain employs TRBV29-1 and TRBJ1-1; the TRBD1 assignment by TCRdb is unverifiable without DNA. Germline loops: CDR1 SQVTM, CDR2 ANQGSEA. CDR3 length: 12 residues.

The chain couples TRBV6-2 or TRBV6-3 to TRBJ2-7. This CDR3 has 13 residues. Germline V CDR1 and CDR2: MNHEY, SVGEGT. The CDR3 spells CASSTDFRYEQYF.

This sequence joins TRBV29-1 and TRBJ2-1; TCRdb proposes TRBD2, but this gene call is untestable without DNA. Germline CDR1 reads SQVTM; CDR2 reads ANQGSEA. The length of the CDR3 is 14 residues. This chain's CDR3 is CSGHGTSRFHEQFF.

J is TRBJ2-7 and V is TRBV7-9; TCRdb returns TRBD1, unconfirmable since there is no DNA. The germline V gene has CDR1 SEHNR and CDR2 FQNEAQ (reference sequence). The CDR3 covers 15 residues. CDR3 sequence: CASSLRGQGDYEQYF.

This chain joins TRBV20-1 and TRBJ2-7; the D call from TCRdb, TRBD1, cannot be confirmed without DNA. Germline CDR1 is DFQATT and CDR2 is SNEGSKA (reference sequence). The CDR3 is 14 amino acids. The CDR3 protein is CSARWTGSNYEQYF.

The chain employs TRBV2 and TRBJ2-2; TCRdb outputs TRBD1, but without DNA this stays unchecked. The length of the CDR3 is 16 residues. Germline assignment: CDR1 SNHLY and CDR2 FYNNEI. CDR3 residues: CASSEIQDRNTGELFF.

This chain uses TRBV15 with TRBJ1-1; the TCRdb call, TRBD1, lacks DNA for checking. This CDR3 comprises 18 residues. The germline CDR1 and CDR2 sequences are LNHNV and YYDKDF (reference sequence). The CDR3 protein is CATSTRFRDTILNTEAFF.

This clonotype is deemed medium-sized (0.01 to 0.1%) by its frequency. The chain uses TRBV23-1 and TRBJ2-7; TCRdb reports TRBD1, a call that lacks DNA to check it against. TRBV23-1 is an open reading frame, and its role is uncertain. The CDR3 loop spans 18 amino acids. CDR3 in amino acids: CASSPIQPWQGYSYEQYF.